This TCR beta chain is from a study of identical twins. The V gene's germline CDR1 is KGHSY and CDR2 FQNENV. CDR3 length: 11 residues. Trimming left V 3 bases short and J 3 bases short, with 3 bases between. Template switching added a universal primer site, and cDNA bore unique molecular identifiers. From the 5' RACE reads, TCRdb called clonotypes with MiXCR, one entry per CDR3 protein. The top ten clones hold 10% to 15% of a sample with under 900,000 distinct CDR3 sequences, roughly 18% of them seen once. This clonotype was counted ten times or more. The sample was also linked to a second study, of T cells expressing NK-cell markers. From that second work: Dominant NKG2C+ clonotypes were found to form about 1.0-8% of CD8+ T cells in 5 or 6 donors.

What was sequenced was PBMCs. The chain has TRBV16 and TRBJ2-7; D uncertain. The sequence derives from a woman aged 18-30 years in good health. CDR3 nucleotides: TGTGCCAGCAGCCATAACTACGAGCAGTACTTC. Translation: CASSHNYEQYF.